This T cell receptor beta chain originates from a study of human T cells and chemical hapten exposure. V shed 4 bases and J shed 0 bases, with 9 bases lying between them. This CDR3 has 14 amino acids. Germline values: CDR1 SGHRS, CDR2 YFSETQ. Time point: patch test 3, about 24 weeks after DPC sensitization. Treatment given: therapeutic diphenylcyclopropenone sensitization with weekly scalp DPC. This clonotype was observed a handful of times. In TCRdb, the RACE reads were re-called with MiXCR into one record per CDR3 protein. Of 100,000 to 150,000 distinct CDR3 sequences detected, 10% to 12% appear once; the ten largest clones hold 2% to 2.5%.

The J gene is TRBJ2-3, the V gene TRBV5-1; the D is unclear. The origin of this receptor is a woman aged 45-60 years with alopecia areata. Some clones in this sample may be carry-over from other donors' samples. Sequencing used whole blood, obtained in connection with sensitization to the hapten diphenylcyclopropenone (DPC). The CDR3 reads CASSLGFSTDTQYF. CDR3 nucleotide sequence: TGCGCCAGCAGCCTGGGATTCAGCACAGATACGCAGTATTTT.